This TCR beta chain derives from a study of T cells in Graves' hyperthyroidism and ophthalmopathy (dated 2019 in TCRdb). Notes on the research overall: Peripheral blood was collected at initial diagnosis, before any treatment. TCR V-J signatures able to tell the groups apart were searched for in a discovery cohort of 90 to 100 patients, of whom over 40 had Graves' ophthalmopathy and around 56 had stable Graves' hyperthyroidism. Whether ophthalmopathy could be predicted prospectively was tested in an independent validation cohort made up of roughly 19 hyperthyroidism patients plus 17 patients who later progressed to ophthalmopathy. The 100 discovery patients were divided at random into training and test sets in a 7:3 ratio. Thyroid tissue and blood T-cell repertoires from six Graves' hyperthyroidism patients were also compared in the study. After blood sampling, hyperthyroidism patients were treated with methimazole at a starting dose of 30 mg daily, and ophthalmopathy patients were treated with high-dose intravenous methylprednisolone. The paper reports TCR Vbeta CDR3 sequencing of 130 to 150 peripheral blood samples: approximately 41 ophthalmopathy, roughly 74 hyperthyroidism and around 17 progressor patients. Study-wide findings and limitations: In cross-validation, a model built on a 13 V-J signature told ophthalmopathy apart from stable hyperthyroidism with 85% to 90% sensitivity and about 81% specificity, and in testing the same model reached 80%/75%. No statistical method was used to set the sample size in advance, and investigators knew the group allocation. In validation, the model predicted progression to ophthalmopathy a median of roughly six months before onset, with about 67% sensitivity and 72.22% specificity. Most expanded thyroid clonotypes (frequency above 0.001) were also found in blood, which suggests that blood repertoires may mirror thyroid immune responses.

In the ophthalmopathy patients, disease was moderately to severely active, with a Clinical Activity Score of 3 or more, a NOSPECS grade of 4 or more, and a duration of less than 3 months. Patients with uncontrolled infections, other autoimmune diseases, pregnancy or lactation were excluded. Diagnoses relied on clinical symptoms, serum thyroxine and TRAb, thyroid ultrasound and orbital computed tomography. PBMCs were isolated from 10 ml of fresh peripheral blood by Ficoll-Paque density gradient centrifugation. Total RNA was extracted using Trizol reagent, and RNA quality was assessed on an Agilent 2100 Bioanalyzer. The CDR3 starts with the cysteine, ends with the phenylalanine, and has 12 residues. The CDR3 DNA has 36 bases and is translated from base 1. The germline V gene (reference sequence) supplies CDR1 DFQATT and CDR2 SNEGSKA. The TCR beta CDR3 regions were amplified from the RNA transcripts. The TCR CDR3 was subjected to a first round of RT-PCR using the HTBI primer set and the Qiagen OneStep RT-PCR kit. A second multiplex PCR round built the libraries, followed by size selection and purification. Paired-end sequencing of the libraries was performed with 100 bp reads on an Illumina HiSeq2000. Per the authors' processing: SOAPnuke was used to process the raw data, removing reads that contained adapters or uncalled bases, had a mean Phred below 15, or lacked an exact match to the constant primer or identifier. High-quality paired reads were merged with COPE v1.2.5, and unique nucleotide sequences were defined as clonotypes. Clonotypes were aligned to IMGT TRBV, TRBD and TRBJ reference segments using MiTCR v1.1. The analysis included only V-J combinations with a frequency above 0.0001, which together covered over 98% of the repertoires. A TCS score was defined as the ratio of F50 (clonal expansion) to E x V (chaos), with BLOSUM62-based TCRdist applied between CDR3 peptides within each V-J. Welch's t-statistics and random forest reduced approximately 520 V-J features to 13, which were used in a naive Bayes classifier (R e1071). TCRdb trimmed the raw reads at Q25, called clones with MiXCR and kept productive beta chains. Rows merge per CDR3 protein into single entries with the most common DNA and genes. The V and J calls were determined by TCRdb, not by the authors. A total of approximately 330,000 distinct CDR3 sequences appear in this sample, approximately 15% of them only once. Of the sample, approximately 35% falls within the top ten clones.

This clonotype was recorded many times. Its antigen is not yet known. No much larger clone is present one base from it, and per-base qualities are unavailable. The receptor comes from a woman aged 40 to 49 with Graves' ophthalmopathy. The chain links TRBV20-1 with TRBJ1-2, with the D gene uncertain. Sequences were obtained from blood. The CDR3 reads as follows: CTAGGINYGYTF. In nucleotides, the sequence is TGCACCGCGGGAGGGATTAACTATGGCTACACCTTC.